This T cell receptor beta chain was sequenced in a study of cytomegalovirus exposure and HLA in healthy donors. Healthy bone marrow donors formed the donor group. The PCR used 60 Vbeta and 13 Jbeta primers. Assay: immunoSEQ multiplex PCR; the TCRdb copy retains only in-frame clones and omits some. This table has some 150,000 clones, about four fifths appearing once. Trimming removed 0 bases from V and 2 bases from J, with 10 bases in between. Germline CDR1 is KGHSH and CDR2 is LQKENI. This CDR3 comprises 15 residues. Overall study findings and caveats: Later, an analysis found that common viral pathogens appeared to be linked with several of the most significant clusters. Reportedly, diagnosis of cytomegalovirus status by the classifier showed high specificity and sensitivity. HLA-A and HLA-B allele assignments for most subjects were reportedly predicted accurately using TCR beta sequences.

For this clone: Antigen: not known.

The sequence was collected from a man in his thirties or forties in good health and CMV-seronegative. The J gene is TRBJ1-2, the V gene TRBV18, with unresolved D. Sequenced material: PBMCs. The DNA for the CDR3 is TGTGCCAGCTCACCACCGAGCACGAGAAACTATGGCTACACCTTC. It codes for CASSPPSTRNYGYTF.